What follows are 25 T cell receptor beta chains derived from one specimen sequenced in a study of cytomegalovirus exposure and HLA in healthy donors. In the PCR, 60 Vbeta and 13 Jbeta primers were used. Data came from immunoSEQ multiplex PCR; TCRdb stores just in-frame clones and leaves some out. The sample consists of approximately 190,000 clones, more than 80% of them appearing once. Sequences were obtained from PBMCs. The receptors derive from a woman aged 50 to 60 in good health and CMV-seropositive.

The chain is built from TRBV5-4 and TRBJ1-6, with 9 bases aligning to TRBD1. The V gene end was trimmed by 3 bases and the J gene end by 7 bases; junction bases not matched to a gene: 8. The CDR3 totals 16 residues. From germline, CDR1 is SGHNT and CDR2 YYREEE (reference sequence). The CDR3 sequence is CASSWNTGTGNSPLHF. CDR3 DNA sequence: TGTGCCAGCAGCTGGAACACCGGGACAGGGAATTCACCCCTCCACTTT.

The V and J genes are TRBV6-5 and TRBJ2-3, with 11 bases that match TRBD2. The V gene's germline CDR1 is MNHEY and CDR2 SVGAGI. Trimming cost V 6 bases and J 6 bases; bases outside gene matches: 8. The CDR3 runs to 15 residues. The DNA for the CDR3 is TGTGCCAGCAGGTCTACTAGCGGGGGCCGGGATACGCAGTATTTT. Amino acid sequence: CASRSTSGGRDTQYF.

The chain links TRBV2 to TRBJ1-2; possibly TRBD1 for D (6 bases). The V and J ends lost 6 bases and 4 bases respectively, with 12 bases between them. The germline CDR1 and CDR2 sequences are SNHLY and FYNNEI. This CDR3 comprises 13 residues. The CDR3 DNA sequence: TGTGCCAGCAGCGAACAGGGCTCCTATGGCTACACCTTC. It specifies CASSEQGSYGYTF.

The CDR3 DNA is TGTGCCATCAGCCCTGGGGACAGAACCTACGAGCAGTACTTC. Translating gives CAISPGDRTYEQYF. This chain connects TRBV10-3 to TRBJ2-7; 7 bases fit TRBD1. The CDR3 is made up of 14 amino acids. Trimming at V came to 6 bases and at J to 2 bases, leaving 7 bases not matched to a gene. Germline loops: CDR1 ENHRY, CDR2 SYGVKD.

The chain links TRBV28 to TRBJ2-6, with 11 bases that match TRBD1. Trimming took 0 bases from V and 3 from J; bases not matched to a gene: 1. CDR1 is MDHEN and CDR2 is SYDVKM in the germline V gene. This CDR3 has 17 residues. For the CDR3, the DNA is TGTGCCAGCAGTTTATGGGGGACAGGGGGTGGGGCCAACGTCCTGACTTTC. Its protein product is CASSLWGTGGGANVLTF.

CDR3 loop: CASSMGGGAVDTQYF. The CDR3, as DNA: TGTGCCAGTAGTATGGGCGGGGGGGCCGTAGATACGCAGTATTTT. This chain joins TRBV19 and TRBJ2-3, with 9 bases fitting TRBD2. Germline V gives CDR1 LNHDA, CDR2 SQIVND (reference sequence). This CDR3 spans 15 amino acids. The junction had 6 bases not matched to a gene; V was cut back by 3 bases and J by 5 bases. Full variable domain (remainder filled in from reference TRBV19 and TRBJ2-3): DGGITQSPKYLFRKEGQNVTLSCEQNLNHDAMYWYRQDPGQGLRLIYYSQIVNDFQKGDIAEGYSVSREKKESFPLTVTSAQKNPTAFYLCASSMGGGAVDTQYFGPGTRLTVL.

With respect to this clone: Other DNA sequences in the sample encode the same CDR3. The chain is built from TRBV21-1 and TRBJ1-5. TRBV21-1 is annotated as a pseudogene. This CDR3 comprises 15 residues. The CDR3 DNA sequence: TGTGCCAGCAGCTCAGGGCGGGGTGTCAATCAGCCCCAGCATTTT. Translation: CASSSGRGVNQPQHF.

This chain uses TRBV30 with TRBJ2-5; weak D call: TRBD2 (5 bases). V gave up 0 bases and J gave up 5 bases, with 13 bases separating them. The germline gives CDR1 GTSNPN, CDR2 SVGIG (reference sequence). This CDR3 is built from 14 residues. The DNA for the CDR3 is TGTGCCTGGAGTGTACTAGGGATACGGGAGACCCAGTACTTC. Its translation: CAWSVLGIRETQYF.

The V and J genes are TRBV12-5 and TRBJ2-7; weak D call: TRBD2 (6 bases). V gave up 5 bases and J gave up 1 base, with 15 bases separating them. CDR1 and CDR2 (germline): LGHNT, FRNRAP. The CDR3 extends over 15 amino acids. CDR3 nucleotide sequence: TGTGCTAGTGGTCTCGGGACTCTCGGGTCCTACGAGCAGTACTTC. Amino acid sequence: CASGLGTLGSYEQYF. Looking up the rest from reference TRBV12-5 and TRBJ2-7 gives the full variable domain: DARVTQTPRHKVTEMGQEVTMRCQPILGHNTVFWYRQTMMQGLELLAYFRNRAPLDDSGMPKDRFSAEMPDATLATLKIQPSEPRDSAVYFCASGLGTLGSYEQYFGPGTRLTVT.

This rearrangement joins TRBV6-5 to TRBJ2-5; D call uncertain. Trimming stripped 6 bases from V and 1 base from J, with 9 bases between. The CDR3 consists of 13 residues. Germline assignment: CDR1 MNHEY and CDR2 SVGAGI. CDR3 in amino acids: CASRNNIQETQYF. DNA for the CDR3: TGTGCCAGCAGGAATAACATCCAAGAGACCCAGTACTTC.

The chain uses TRBV28 and TRBJ2-7, with 9 bases that match TRBD1. The J segment lost 3 bases and the V segment lost 2 bases, leaving 5 bases of the junction unmatched. The CDR3 covers 15 residues. The germline V gene has CDR1 MDHEN and CDR2 SYDVKM. This chain's CDR3 is CASSLMGTGNYEQYF. The CDR3 DNA reads TGTGCCAGCAGTTTAATGGGGACAGGGAACTACGAGCAGTACTTC. Full variable domain (rest looked up from reference TRBV28 and TRBJ2-7): DVKVTQSSRYLVKRTGEKVFLECVQDMDHENMFWYRQDPGLGLRLIYFSYDVKMKEKGDIPEGYSVSREKKERFSLILESASTNQTSMYLCASSLMGTGNYEQYFGPGTRLTVT.

This chain uses TRBV14 with TRBJ1-2, with D perhaps TRBD1 (6 bases). V lost 5 bases and J 6 bases, leaving 28 bases between the germline ends. Germline V gene data show CDR1 as SGHDN and CDR2 as FVKESK. The CDR3 loop spans 18 amino acids. The CDR3: CASSCGRVWGLGRHGYTF. CDR3 nucleotide sequence: TGTGCCAGCAGCTGCGGGAGGGTTTGGGGGCTCGGGCGACATGGCTACACCTTC.

In its sample, this clone was seen a few times. The chain couples TRBV5-4 to TRBJ1-1, with D tentatively TRBD1 (6 bases). V lost 2 bases and J 4 bases, leaving 15 bases between the germline ends. Looked up from germline, CDR1 is SGHNT and CDR2 is YYREEE (reference sequence). The CDR3 has 15 residues. CDR3 protein: CASSFTGYLGTEAFF. CDR3 sequence (DNA): TGTGCCAGCAGCTTTACAGGGTATTTAGGCACTGAAGCTTTCTTT.

The chain recombines TRBV29-1 with TRBJ1-1; 7 bases map to TRBD1. V shed 5 bases and J 1 base; nucleotides not matched to a gene: 4. Germline V CDR1 and CDR2: SQVTM, ANQGSEA. This CDR3 spans 13 amino acids. The DNA of the CDR3 is TGCAGCGTTCGACAGGGCTCGAACACTGAAGCTTTCTTT. Translation gives CSVRQGSNTEAFF.

In nucleotides, the CDR3 is TGTGCCAGCAGCCCGGGACTAGCTAGCACAGATACGCAGTATTTT. It yields the protein CASSPGLASTDTQYF. This rearrangement joins TRBV5-4 to TRBJ2-3; 9 bases match TRBD2. Germline V lookup: CDR1 SGHNT, CDR2 YYREEE (reference sequence). Trimming removed 4 bases from V and 0 bases from J; junction bases left unmatched: 3. CDR3 length equals 15 residues.

This clone was seen a handful of times. This chain joins TRBV5-6 and TRBJ2-1, with D uncertain. This CDR3 has 16 residues. Trimming pared 1 base from V and 0 bases from J, leaving 11 bases between. CDR1 is SGHDT, CDR2 YYEEEE, per germline. CDR3 nucleotide sequence: TGTGCCAGCAGCTTGCCGGAGACCACCTCCTACAATGAGCAGTTCTTC. Encoded protein: CASSLPETTSYNEQFF.

This clone was detected only a few times. This chain connects TRBV6-6 to TRBJ1-1, with no clear D. The germline CDR1 and CDR2 sequences are MNHNY and SVGAGI (reference sequence). The CDR3 totals 12 residues. V was shortened by 5 bases and J by 1 base, with 5 bases between the two germline ends. The CDR3, as DNA: TGTGCCAGCAGTGTCCAGAACACTGAAGCTTTCTTT. Amino acids: CASSVQNTEAFF.

The rearrangement uses TRBV6-5 and TRBJ2-7; 8 bases are a match to TRBD1. From germline, CDR1 is MNHEY and CDR2 SVGAGI. J gave up 2 bases and V 5 bases, and 5 bases lay outside the gene matches. This CDR3 comprises 14 residues. The CDR3 nucleotides are TGTGCCAGCAGTCGGGGACAGGAAACCTACGAGCAGTACTTC. It encodes CASSRGQETYEQYF.

V is TRBV6-5 and J is TRBJ1-2; 8 bases match TRBD1. The CDR3 extends over 12 amino acids. The V gene end was trimmed by 5 bases and the J gene end by 9 bases; junction bases not matched to a gene: 5. CDR1 and CDR2 from the germline V gene are MNHEY and SVGAGI. CDR3 residues: CASSAGQGRYTF. The CDR3, as DNA: TGTGCCAGCAGTGCCGGACAGGGCCGCTACACCTTC.

The V and J genes are TRBV29-1 and TRBJ1-1, with TRBD1 as a possible D gene (6 bases). Trimming left V 6 bases short and J 3 bases short, with 14 bases between. The germline gives CDR1 SQVTM, CDR2 ANQGSEA. The CDR3 contains 13 residues. CDR3 in DNA: TGCAGCGTACGCAGGGGTGTCGACACTGAAGCTTTCTTT. Its translation: CSVRRGVDTEAFF.

The V and J genes are TRBV7-2 and TRBJ1-1; no firm D call. This CDR3 has 14 amino acids. CDR1 and CDR2 (germline): SGHTA, FQGNSA. Trimming took off 4 bases at V and 1 base at J, with 10 bases between the two ends. DNA of the CDR3: TGTGCCAGCAGCTCACAGCTATGGAACACTGAAGCTTTCTTT. As protein: CASSSQLWNTEAFF.

The rearrangement joins TRBV28 to TRBJ2-7; tentatively, D is TRBD1 (5 bases). The CDR3 is 13 amino acids. Germline loops: CDR1 MDHEN, CDR2 SYDVKM. V was trimmed by 5 bases and J by 10 bases, leaving 18 bases between them. CDR3 sequence (DNA): TGTGCCAGCAGTCTTGGCAGGGTCGAGGTACAGTACTTC. It is translated as CASSLGRVEVQYF.

The chain links TRBV9 to TRBJ2-5, with D tentatively TRBD1 (6 bases). V gave up 0 bases and J gave up 4 bases, with 22 bases separating them. Germline values: CDR1 SGDLS, CDR2 YYNGEE. The CDR3 extends over 18 amino acids. As DNA, the CDR3 is TGTGCCAGCAGCGTAGGCCCCATGAGGGGGTTGATGGCAGAGACCCAGTACTTC. Its translation is CASSVGPMRGLMAETQYF.

The chain carries TRBV28 and TRBJ2-1, with 12 bases that match TRBD1. Germline V gives CDR1 MDHEN, CDR2 SYDVKM. J lost 10 bases, V lost 5 bases, and 9 bases had no gene match. The CDR3 totals 15 residues. CDR3 in DNA: TGTGCCAGCAGTCCCCCGGGACAGGGGGCAAGAGAGCAGTTCTTC. Protein sequence: CASSPPGQGAREQFF.

The V and J genes are TRBV7-9 and TRBJ2-5; D is unclear. Germline assignment: CDR1 SEHNR and CDR2 FQNEAQ (reference sequence). This CDR3 spans 13 amino acids. V lost 1 base and J lost 5, with 8 bases in between. The CDR3 loop reads CASSLVSEETQYF. The CDR3 DNA follows: TGTGCCAGCAGCTTAGTGAGTGAGGAGACCCAGTACTTC. The full variable domain, completed using reference TRBV7-9 and TRBJ2-5, is DTGVSQNPRHKITKRGQNVTFRCDPISEHNRLYWYRQTLGQGPEFLTYFQNEAQLEKSRLLSDRFSAERPKGSFSTLEIQRTEQGDSAMYLCASSLVSEETQYFGPGTRLLVL.